This TCR beta chain was identified in a study of cytomegalovirus exposure and HLA in healthy donors. Regarding the study as a whole: In a later analysis, HLA-associated beta chains showed higher expansion and lower generation probabilities than comparable chains.

The PCR made use of 60 Vbeta and 13 Jbeta primers. The repertoire was sequenced with immunoSEQ multiplex PCR; TCRdb's copy has only in-frame clones and lacks some. The table lists around 190,000 clones, about four fifths of them singletons. A word on this clone: No antigen is known for it.

The sequence came from a man aged 40-50 years in good health and CMV-seropositive. Sequencing was performed on PBMCs.

The CDR3 spells CASREQLNYGYTF. The CDR3 nucleotides are TGTGCCAGTAGAGAACAGTTAAACTATGGCTACACCTTC. The genes are TRBV19 and TRBJ1-2; D unclear. V lost 6 bases, J lost 2 bases, and 10 bases lay in between. The CDR3 extends over 13 amino acids. Germline CDR1 and CDR2: LNHDA and SQIVND (reference sequence).